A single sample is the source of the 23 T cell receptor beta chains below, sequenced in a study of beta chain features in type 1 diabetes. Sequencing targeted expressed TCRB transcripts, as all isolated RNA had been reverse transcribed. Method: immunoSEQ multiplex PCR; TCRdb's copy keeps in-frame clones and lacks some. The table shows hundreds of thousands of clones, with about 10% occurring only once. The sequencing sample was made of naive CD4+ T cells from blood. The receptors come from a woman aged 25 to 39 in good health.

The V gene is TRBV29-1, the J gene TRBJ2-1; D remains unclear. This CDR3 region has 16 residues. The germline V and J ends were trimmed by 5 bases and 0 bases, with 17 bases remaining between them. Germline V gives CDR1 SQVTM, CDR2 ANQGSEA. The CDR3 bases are TGCAGCGTTCAAGGAATAGCCCTTAGCTCCTACAATGAGCAGTTCTTC. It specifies CSVQGIALSSYNEQFF.

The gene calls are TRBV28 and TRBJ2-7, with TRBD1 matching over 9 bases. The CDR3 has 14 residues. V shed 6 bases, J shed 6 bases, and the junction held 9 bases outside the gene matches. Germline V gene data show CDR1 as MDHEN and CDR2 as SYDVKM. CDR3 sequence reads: CASRTSGTGSEQYF. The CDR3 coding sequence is TGTGCCAGCAGGACTTCCGGGACAGGGAGCGAGCAGTACTTC.

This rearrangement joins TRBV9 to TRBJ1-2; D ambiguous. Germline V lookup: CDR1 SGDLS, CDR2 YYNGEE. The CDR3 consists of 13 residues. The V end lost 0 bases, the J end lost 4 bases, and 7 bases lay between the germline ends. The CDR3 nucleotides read TGTGCCAGCAGCGTAGGAGAGGGCTATGGCTACACCTTC. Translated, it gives CASSVGEGYGYTF.

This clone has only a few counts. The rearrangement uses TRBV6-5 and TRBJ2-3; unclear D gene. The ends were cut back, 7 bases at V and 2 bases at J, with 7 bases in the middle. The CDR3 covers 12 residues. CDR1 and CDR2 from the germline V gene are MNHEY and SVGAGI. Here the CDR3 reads CASKENTDTQYF. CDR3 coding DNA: TGTGCCAGCAAAGAGAACACAGATACGCAGTATTTT.

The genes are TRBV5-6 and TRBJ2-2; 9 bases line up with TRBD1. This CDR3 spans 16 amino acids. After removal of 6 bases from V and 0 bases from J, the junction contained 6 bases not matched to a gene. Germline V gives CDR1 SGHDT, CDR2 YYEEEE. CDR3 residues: CASTGQGRTNTGELFF. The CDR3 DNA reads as TGTGCCAGCACCGGACAGGGGCGAACGAACACCGGGGAGCTGTTTTTT.

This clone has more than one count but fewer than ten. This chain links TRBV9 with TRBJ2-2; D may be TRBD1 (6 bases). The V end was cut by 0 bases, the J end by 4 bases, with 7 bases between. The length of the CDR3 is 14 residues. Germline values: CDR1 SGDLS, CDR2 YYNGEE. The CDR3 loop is CASSVVRGTGELFF. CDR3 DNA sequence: TGTGCCAGCAGCGTAGTCAGGGGCACCGGGGAGCTGTTTTTT.

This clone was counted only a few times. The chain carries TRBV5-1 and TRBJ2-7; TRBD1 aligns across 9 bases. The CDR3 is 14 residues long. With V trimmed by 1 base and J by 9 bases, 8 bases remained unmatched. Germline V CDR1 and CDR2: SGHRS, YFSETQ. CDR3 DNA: TGCGCCAGCAGCTTGTCCCGGGACAGGGTAGGGCAGTACTTC. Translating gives CASSLSRDRVGQYF.

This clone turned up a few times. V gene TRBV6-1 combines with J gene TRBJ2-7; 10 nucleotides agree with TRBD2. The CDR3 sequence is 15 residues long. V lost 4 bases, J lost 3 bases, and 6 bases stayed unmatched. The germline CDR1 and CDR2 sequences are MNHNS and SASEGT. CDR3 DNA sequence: TGTGCCAGCAGTGTTGTTAGCGGGAGGCTCTACGAGCAGTACTTC. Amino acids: CASSVVSGRLYEQYF.

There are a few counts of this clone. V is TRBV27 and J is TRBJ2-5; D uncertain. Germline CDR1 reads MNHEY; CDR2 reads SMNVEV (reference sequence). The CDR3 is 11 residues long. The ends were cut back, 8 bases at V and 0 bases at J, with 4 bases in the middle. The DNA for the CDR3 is TGTGCCAGCCGGTACCAAGAGACCCAGTACTTC. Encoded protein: CASRYQETQYF.

The CDR3: CASSFTAGAGANVLTF. In nucleotides, the CDR3 is TGCGCCAGCAGCTTTACAGCGGGAGCGGGGGCCAACGTCCTGACTTTC. J is TRBJ2-6 and V is TRBV5-1; 8 bases are shared with TRBD2. The CDR3 extends over 16 amino acids. With V trimmed by 2 bases and J by 4 bases, 5 bases remained unmatched. Germline CDR1 is SGHRS and CDR2 is YFSETQ.

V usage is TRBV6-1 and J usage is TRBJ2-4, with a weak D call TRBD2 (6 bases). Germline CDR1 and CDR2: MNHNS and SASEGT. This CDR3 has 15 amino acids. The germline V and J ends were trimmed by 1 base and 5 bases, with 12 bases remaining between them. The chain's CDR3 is CASSEVGGEENIQYF. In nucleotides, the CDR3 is TGTGCCAGCAGTGAAGTCGGAGGGGAAGAAAACATTCAGTACTTC.

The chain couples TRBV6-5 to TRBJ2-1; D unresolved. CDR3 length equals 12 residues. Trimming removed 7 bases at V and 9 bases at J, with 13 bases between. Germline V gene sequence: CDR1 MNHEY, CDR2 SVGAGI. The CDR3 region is CASTSGSSEQFF. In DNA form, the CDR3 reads TGTGCCAGCACCTCCGGGTCAAGTGAGCAGTTCTTC.

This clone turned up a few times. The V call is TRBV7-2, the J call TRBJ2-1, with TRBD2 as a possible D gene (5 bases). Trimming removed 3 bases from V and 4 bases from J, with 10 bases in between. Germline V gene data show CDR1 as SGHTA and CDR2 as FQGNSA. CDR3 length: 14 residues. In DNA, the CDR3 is TGTGCCAGCAGCTTTGAGCTAGCTTACAATGAGCAGTTCTTC. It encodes CASSFELAYNEQFF.

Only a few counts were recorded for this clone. The CDR3: CASSQDRTSNYGYTF. In DNA form, the CDR3 reads TGCGCCAGCAGCCAAGACCGGACATCTAACTATGGCTACACCTTC. The chain combines TRBV4-3 with TRBJ1-2; tentative D call: TRBD1 (5 bases). The CDR3 consists of 15 residues. Trimming took off 0 bases at V and 0 bases at J, with 8 bases between the two ends. The germline V gene has CDR1 LGHNA and CDR2 YSLEER.

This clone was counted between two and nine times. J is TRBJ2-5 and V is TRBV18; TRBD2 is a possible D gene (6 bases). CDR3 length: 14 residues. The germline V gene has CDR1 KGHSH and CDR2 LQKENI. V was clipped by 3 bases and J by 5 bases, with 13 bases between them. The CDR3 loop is CASSPQGGGETQYF. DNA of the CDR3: TGTGCCAGCTCACCTCAGGGAGGTGGCGAGACCCAGTACTTC.

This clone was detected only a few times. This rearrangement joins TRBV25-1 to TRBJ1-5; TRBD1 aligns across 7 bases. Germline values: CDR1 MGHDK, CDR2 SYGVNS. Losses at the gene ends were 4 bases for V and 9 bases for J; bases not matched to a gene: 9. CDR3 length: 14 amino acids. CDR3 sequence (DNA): TGTGCCAGCAGTGTTACAGGGGAGGTGGGGCCCCAGCATTTT. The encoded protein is CASSVTGEVGPQHF.

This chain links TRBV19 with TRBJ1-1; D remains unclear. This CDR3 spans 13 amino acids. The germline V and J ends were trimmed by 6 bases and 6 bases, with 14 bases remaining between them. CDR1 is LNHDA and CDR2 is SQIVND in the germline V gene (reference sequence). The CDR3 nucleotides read TGTGCCAGTAGCCAAACAAACCAGGCTGAAGCTTTCTTT. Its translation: CASSQTNQAEAFF.

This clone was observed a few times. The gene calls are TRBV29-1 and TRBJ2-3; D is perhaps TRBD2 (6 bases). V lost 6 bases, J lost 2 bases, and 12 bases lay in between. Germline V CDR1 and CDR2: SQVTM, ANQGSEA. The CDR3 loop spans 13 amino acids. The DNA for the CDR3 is TGCAGCGTCAATAGCGGATACACAGATACGCAGTATTTT. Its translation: CSVNSGYTDTQYF.

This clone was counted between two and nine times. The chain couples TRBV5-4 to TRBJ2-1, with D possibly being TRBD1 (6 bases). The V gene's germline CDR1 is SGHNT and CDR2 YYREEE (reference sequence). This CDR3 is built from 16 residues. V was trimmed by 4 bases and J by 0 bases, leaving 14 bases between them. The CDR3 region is CASSPMRGSSYNEQFF. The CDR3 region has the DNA TGTGCCAGCAGCCCAATGAGGGGGAGCTCCTACAATGAGCAGTTCTTC.

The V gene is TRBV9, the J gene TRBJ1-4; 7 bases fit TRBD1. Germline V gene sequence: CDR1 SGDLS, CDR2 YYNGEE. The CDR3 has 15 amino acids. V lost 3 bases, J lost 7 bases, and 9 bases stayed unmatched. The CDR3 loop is CASSAGGTVGEKLFF. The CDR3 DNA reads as TGTGCCAGCAGCGCAGGGGGGACAGTCGGTGAAAAACTGTTTTTT. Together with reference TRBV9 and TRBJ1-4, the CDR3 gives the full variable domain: DSGVTQTPKHLITATGQRVTLRCSPRSGDLSVYWYQQSLDQGLQFLIQYYNGEERAKGNILERFSAQQFPDLHSELNLSSLELGDSALYFCASSAGGTVGEKLFFGSGTQLSVL.

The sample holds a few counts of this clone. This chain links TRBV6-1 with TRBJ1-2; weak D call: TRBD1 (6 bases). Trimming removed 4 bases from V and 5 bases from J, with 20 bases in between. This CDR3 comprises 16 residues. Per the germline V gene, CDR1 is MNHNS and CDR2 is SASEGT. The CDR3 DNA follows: TGTGCCAGCAGTGGTGGACAGTTACGAACTCGTTATGGCTACACCTTC. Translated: CASSGGQLRTRYGYTF.

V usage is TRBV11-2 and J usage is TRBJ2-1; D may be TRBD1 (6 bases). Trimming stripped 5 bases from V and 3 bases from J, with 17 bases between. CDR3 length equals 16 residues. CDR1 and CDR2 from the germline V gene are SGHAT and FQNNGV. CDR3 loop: CASSRFLGQLYNEQFF. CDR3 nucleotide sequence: TGTGCCAGCAGCCGGTTCCTTGGACAGCTCTACAATGAGCAGTTCTTC.

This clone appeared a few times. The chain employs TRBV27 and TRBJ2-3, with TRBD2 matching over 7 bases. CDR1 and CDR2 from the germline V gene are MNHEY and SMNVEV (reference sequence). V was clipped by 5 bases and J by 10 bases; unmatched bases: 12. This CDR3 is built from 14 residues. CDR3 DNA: TGTGCCAGCAGTCCCGGGACTACTGGGCTGGCGCAGTATTTT. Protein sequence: CASSPGTTGLAQYF.